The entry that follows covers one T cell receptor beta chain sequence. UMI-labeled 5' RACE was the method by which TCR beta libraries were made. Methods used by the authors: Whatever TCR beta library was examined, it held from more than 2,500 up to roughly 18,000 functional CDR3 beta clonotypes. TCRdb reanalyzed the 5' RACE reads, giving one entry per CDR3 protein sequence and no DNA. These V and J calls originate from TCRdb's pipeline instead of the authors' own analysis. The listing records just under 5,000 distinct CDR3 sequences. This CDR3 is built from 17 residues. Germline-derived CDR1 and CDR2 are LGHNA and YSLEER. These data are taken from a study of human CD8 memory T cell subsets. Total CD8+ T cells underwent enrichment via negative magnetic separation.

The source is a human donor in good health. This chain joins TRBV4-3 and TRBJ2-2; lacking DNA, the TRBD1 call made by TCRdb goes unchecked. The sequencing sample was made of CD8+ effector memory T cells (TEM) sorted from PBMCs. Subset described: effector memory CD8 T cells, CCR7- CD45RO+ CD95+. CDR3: CASSQGAGGPDTGELFF.